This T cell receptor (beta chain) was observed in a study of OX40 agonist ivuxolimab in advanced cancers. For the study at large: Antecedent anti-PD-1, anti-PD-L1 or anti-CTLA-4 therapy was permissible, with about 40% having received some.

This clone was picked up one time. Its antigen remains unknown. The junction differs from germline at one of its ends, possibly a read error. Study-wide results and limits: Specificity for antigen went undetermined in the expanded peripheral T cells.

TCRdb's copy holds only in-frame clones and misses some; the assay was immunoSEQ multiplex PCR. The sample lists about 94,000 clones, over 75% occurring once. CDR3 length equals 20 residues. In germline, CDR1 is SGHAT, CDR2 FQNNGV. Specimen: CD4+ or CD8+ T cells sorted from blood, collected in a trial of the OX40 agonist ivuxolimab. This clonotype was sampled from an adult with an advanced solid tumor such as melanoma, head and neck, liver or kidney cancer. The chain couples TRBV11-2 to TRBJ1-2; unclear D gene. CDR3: CASSLDPIRDQPRPNYGYTF. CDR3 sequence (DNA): TGTGCCAGCAGCCTAGACCCAATTAGAGACCAACCCCGACCTAACTATGGCTACACCTTC.